This TCR beta chain was sequenced during a study of blood T cell repertoires in COVID-19. Study-level information: COVID-19 samples from acute and convalescent phases originated in the United States, Italy and Spain.

The germline gives CDR1 MNHEY, CDR2 SVGAGI. V lost 4 bases and J 4 bases, leaving 11 bases between the germline ends. The CDR3 contains 13 residues. As handled by the study authors: Nucleated cell counts were estimated from reference gene primer amplification. Profiled with immunoSEQ multiplex PCR; TCRdb holds only in-frame clones, not every one. Clone size and V and J calls were adopted from that table, with D and trimming inferred from the DNA. The sample includes about 240,000 clones, 86% seen only once; the top ten take around 12%. The receptor's source is an elderly man with acute or convalescent COVID-19. The sample was peripheral blood. The chain employs TRBV6-5 and TRBJ2-7, with a weak D call TRBD2 (6 bases). Here the CDR3 reads CASSLADSYEQYF. In DNA form, the CDR3 reads TGTGCCAGCAGTTTAGCGGATTCTTACGAGCAGTACTTC.